This T cell receptor (beta chain) was captured in a study of T cell responses to AZD1222 COVID-19 vaccine. Findings and limits, study-wide: An increase in Spike-specific TCR breadth and depth was observed after two AZD1222 doses. Clonal diversity was possibly underestimated, and white British individuals and females predominated among donors. Researchers report vaccine-associated CD4 TCRs spanning spike, with dominance at 160-218 and 743-854.

V lost 3 bases and J 4 bases, leaving 6 bases between the germline ends. The CDR3 consists of 12 residues. TCRdb's copy holds only in-frame clones and misses some; the assay was immunoSEQ multiplex PCR. The sample yields approximately 120,000 clones, around 91% seen once. Regarding this clone: Its specificity is unknown.

The V and J genes are TRBV12-3 or TRBV12-4 and TRBJ1-1; D is uncertain. The starting material was peripheral blood, obtained on day 0 of MenACWY control vaccination. This TCR was recovered from an adult in good health. Here the CDR3 DNA reads TGTGCCAGCAGTTTGTCGACCACTGAAGCTTTCTTT. Translation: CASSLSTTEAFF.